This T cell receptor beta chain was sequenced during a study of blood T cell repertoires in COVID-19. For the study at large: Samples of COVID-19 (acute and convalescent) were obtained from the United States, Italy and Spain. In each case, the material was cDNA or gDNA derived from T cells, B-cell-depleted T cells, or PBMCs.

In the study's own analysis: Estimation of nucleated cell counts was performed using reference gene primer amplification. TCRdb's table, derived via immunoSEQ multiplex PCR, lists solely in-frame clones and lacks some. That table supplies the V and J calls and clone size; D and trimming were determined from the DNA. The table has approximately 15,000 clones, roughly 84% seen once. This CDR3 is built from 15 residues. V lost 3 bases, J lost 2 bases, and 5 bases stayed unmatched. CDR1 and CDR2 (germline): MNHNS, SASEGT. Sequences were obtained from peripheral blood. This TCR was sampled from a man aged 45-65 years with active COVID-19. J is TRBJ2-5 and V is TRBV6-1, with 8 bases matching TRBD1. The CDR3: CASSEAGGGQETQYF. The CDR3 bases are TGTGCCAGCAGTGAGGCAGGGGGCGGTCAAGAGACCCAGTACTTC.